This entry concerns a single T cell receptor beta chain. Each CDR3 protein is one row after TCRdb ran MiXCR on the RT-PCR reads. In the table there are about 680,000 distinct CDR3 sequences, approximately 14% of which are singletons. Germline V gene data show CDR1 as SQVTM and CDR2 as ANQGSEA. The CDR3 runs 14 residues. V was trimmed by 6 bases and J by 6 bases, leaving 19 bases between them. This chain joins TRBV29-1 and TRBJ2-3, with a weak D call TRBD2 (5 bases). This receptor was identified in a female donor in good health, serving as a healthy control. The sequenced sample consisted of memory CD4+ T cells from blood. CDR3 protein: CSVEDSFRQDTQYF. The CDR3 nucleotides are TGCAGCGTGGAGGACTCATTCCGTCAGGATACGCAGTATTTT.